A single sample gave rise to the 17 T cell receptor beta chains below, sequenced in a study of T cell responses to AZD1222 COVID-19 vaccine. Clones were sequenced by immunoSEQ multiplex PCR, and TCRdb holds only the in-frame ones, with some missing. The sample lists roughly 150,000 clones; roughly 91% were seen once. Here the sequenced sample was peripheral blood, taken 28 days after the second AZD1222 dose. The receptors were sampled from an adult who received the AZD1222 COVID-19 vaccine.

The V gene is TRBV2, the J gene TRBJ1-2; 7 bases are shared with TRBD1. Germline loops: CDR1 SNHLY, CDR2 FYNNEI. Germline trimming cut 4 bases from V and 3 bases from J; bases unmatched to any gene: 11. The CDR3 spans 16 residues. CDR3 protein: CASSVSRVGGDYGYTF. CDR3 nucleotide sequence: TGTGCCAGCAGTGTTTCCCGAGTAGGGGGCGACTATGGCTACACCTTC.

This clone was picked up one time. The chain combines TRBV10-3 with TRBJ2-7; D unresolved. V was shortened by 4 bases and J by 5 bases, with 6 bases between the two germline ends. This CDR3 has 11 residues. The germline V gene encodes CDR1 ENHRY and CDR2 SYGVKD. The CDR3 DNA reads TGTGCCATCAGTGTTACAGACGAGCAGTACTTC. Translated: CAISVTDEQYF.

The chain links TRBV28 to TRBJ1-4, with a tentative D call TRBD1 (6 bases). Trimming took off 7 bases at V and 8 bases at J, with 14 bases between the two ends. The CDR3 covers 13 residues. Germline lookup yields CDR1 MDHEN and CDR2 SYDVKM. Written as DNA, the CDR3 is TGTGCCAGCAAGGACAGTTTAAGAGAAAAACTGTTTTTT. It yields the protein CASKDSLREKLFF. The entire variable domain, with the rest obtained from reference TRBV28 and TRBJ1-4, is as follows: DVKVTQSSRYLVKRTGEKVFLECVQDMDHENMFWYRQDPGLGLRLIYFSYDVKMKEKGDIPEGYSVSREKKERFSLILESASTNQTSMYLCASKDSLREKLFFGSGTQLSVL.

The chain couples TRBV7-2 to TRBJ1-2, with D perhaps matching TRBD1 (5 bases). The CDR3 spans 14 residues. V was pared by 2 bases and J by 0 bases, with 7 bases between. Germline assignment: CDR1 SGHTA and CDR2 FQGNSA. CDR3 sequence: CASSLQGANYGYTF. CDR3 DNA sequence: TGTGCCAGCAGCTTACAGGGCGCTAACTATGGCTACACCTTC. Combining the CDR3 with reference TRBV7-2 and TRBJ1-2 gives the whole variable domain GAGVSQSPSNKVTEKGKDVELRCDPISGHTALYWYRQSLGQGLEFLIYFQGNSAPDKSGLPSDRFSAERTGGSVSTLTIQRTQQEDSAVYLCASSLQGANYGYTFGSGTRLTVV.

The rearrangement joins TRBV6-2 or TRBV6-3 to TRBJ2-1, with TRBD1 as a possible D gene (6 bases). The germline V gene has CDR1 MNHEY and CDR2 SVGEGT. Trimming cost V 6 bases and J 4 bases, with 7 bases left between them. The CDR3 runs 12 residues. CDR3 residues: CASSDRYNEQFF. For the CDR3, the DNA is TGTGCCAGCAGCGACAGGTACAATGAGCAGTTCTTC.

The CDR3 spells CASSTRSLTDTQYF. CDR3 bases: TGTGCCAGCAGTACACGGAGCTTAACAGATACGCAGTATTTT. V gene TRBV11-2 combines with J gene TRBJ2-3; D unresolved. The CDR3 covers 14 residues. Trimming pared 6 bases from V and 3 bases from J, leaving 13 bases between. CDR1 is SGHAT, CDR2 FQNNGV, per germline.

The chain joins TRBV3-1 (or the pseudogene TRBV3-2) to TRBJ1-6, with D unresolved. V gave up 4 bases and J gave up 4 bases, with 11 bases separating them. From germline, CDR1 is LGHDT and CDR2 YNNKEL (reference sequence). The CDR3 contains 15 residues. CDR3 amino acids: CASSRGREYNSPLHF. The DNA for the CDR3 is TGTGCCAGCAGCCGGGGTAGGGAATATAATTCACCCCTCCACTTT.

This clone was detected once. This chain links TRBV4-1 with TRBJ2-1, with TRBD1 identical over 8 bases. The CDR3 has 15 amino acids. The trim removed 1 base at V and 4 bases at J, leaving 3 bases unmatched. CDR1 and CDR2 from the germline V gene are MGHRA and YSYEKL. Written as DNA, the CDR3 is TGCGCCAGCAGCCAAGGGACAGGGAATTACAATGAGCAGTTCTTC. Its translation: CASSQGTGNYNEQFF.

The chain links TRBV5-1 to TRBJ1-2, with D perhaps TRBD1 (5 bases). This CDR3 comprises 15 residues. From germline, CDR1 is SGHRS and CDR2 YFSETQ. The germline V and J ends were trimmed by 4 bases and 0 bases, with 13 bases remaining between them. CDR3 amino acids: CASSIRDVANYGYTF. Here the CDR3 DNA reads TGCGCCAGCAGCATCCGGGACGTAGCTAACTATGGCTACACCTTC.

This rearrangement joins TRBV4-1 to TRBJ2-1; TRBD2 matches at 12 bases. The junction had 5 bases not matched to a gene; V was cut back by 2 bases and J by 6 bases. The CDR3 contains 16 residues. Germline lookup yields CDR1 MGHRA and CDR2 YSYEKL. As DNA, the CDR3 is TGCGCCAGCAGCCAACCAGGACTAGCGGGGCCCAATGAGCAGTTCTTC. This sequence encodes CASSQPGLAGPNEQFF.

The chain uses TRBV2 and TRBJ1-5; 10 nucleotides align to TRBD1. From germline, CDR1 is SNHLY and CDR2 FYNNEI. The CDR3 totals 15 residues. V trimming: 4 bases; J trimming: 6 bases; junction bases outside the gene matches: 6. The CDR3 coding sequence is TGTGCCAGCAGTGTAAAGGACAGGGGGGTTCAGCCCCAGCATTTT. Translation gives CASSVKDRGVQPQHF.

This sequence joins TRBV2 and TRBJ1-1; D gene uncertain. Germline CDR1 reads SNHLY; CDR2 reads FYNNEI. Trimming left V 2 bases short and J 0 bases short, with 4 bases between. This CDR3 region has 13 residues. The CDR3 sequence: CASSESMNTEAFF. The CDR3 DNA follows: TGTGCCAGCAGTGAATCCATGAACACTGAAGCTTTCTTT.

The chain couples TRBV10-3 to TRBJ2-2; D assignment may be TRBD1 or TRBD2 (5 bases each). V was clipped by 11 bases and J by 1 base, with 11 bases between them. Germline V gene sequence: CDR1 ENHRY, CDR2 SYGVKD. This CDR3 has 13 residues. The CDR3: CAARGENTGELFF. The CDR3 bases are TGTGCCGCCCGAGGGGAGAACACCGGGGAGCTGTTTTTT.

This chain joins TRBV5-5 and TRBJ1-4; 12 bases are shared with TRBD1. In germline, CDR1 is SGHKS, CDR2 YYEKEE (reference sequence). Germline trimming cut 0 bases from V and 3 bases from J; bases unmatched to any gene: 6. This CDR3 has 18 amino acids. CDR3: CASSLGDGTGGPNEKLFF. The CDR3 nucleotides read TGTGCCAGCAGCTTGGGGGACGGGACAGGGGGCCCTAATGAAAAACTGTTTTTT.

This clone was seen more than once but under ten times. This chain links TRBV2 with TRBJ1-4; possibly TRBD1 for D (6 bases). Germline assignment: CDR1 SNHLY and CDR2 FYNNEI. V gave up 4 bases and J gave up 4 bases, with 10 bases separating them. This CDR3 has 14 residues. The CDR3 sequence is CASSVRGGNEKLFF. The CDR3, as DNA: TGTGCCAGCAGTGTGAGAGGGGGTAATGAAAAACTGTTTTTT.

The chain combines TRBV6-6 with TRBJ1-6; D gene ambiguous. Trimming stripped 6 bases from V and 0 bases from J, with 9 bases between. The CDR3 runs 15 residues. Per the germline V gene, CDR1 is MNHNY and CDR2 is SVGAGI (reference sequence). The CDR3 DNA reads as TGTGCCAGCAGGGACGTGAGCTCCTATAATTCACCCCTCCACTTT. It is translated as CASRDVSSYNSPLHF.

The rearrangement uses TRBV28 and TRBJ2-7; TRBD1 aligns across 11 bases. Trimming at V came to 6 bases and at J to 6 bases, leaving 7 bases not matched to a gene. Germline CDR1 MDHEN, CDR2 SYDVKM. The CDR3 loop spans 14 amino acids. CDR3 region: CASSSGQGAGEQYF. The CDR3 DNA is TGTGCCAGCAGCTCCGGACAGGGGGCTGGCGAGCAGTACTTC.